The subject of this entry is one T cell receptor beta chain. This specimen belongs to a study of blood T cell repertoires in COVID-19. Overall study: COVID-19 samples collected from the United States, Italy and Spain covered acute and convalescent phases. In each case, the material was cDNA or gDNA derived from T cells, B-cell-depleted T cells, or PBMCs.

In the source study's methods: It was from reference gene primer amplification that nucleated cell counts were estimated. Sequencing used immunoSEQ multiplex PCR; TCRdb keeps in-frame clones, though not all of them. V and J calls and clone size are given by that table; D and trimming were obtained from the DNA. The sample lists about 80,000 clones; approximately 88% were seen once. Germline lookup yields CDR1 MNHEY and CDR2 SVGAGI. With V trimmed by 5 bases and J by 2 bases, 3 bases remained unmatched. CDR3 length: 13 amino acids. This clonotype originated in a woman aged 80 or over with acute or convalescent COVID-19. V and J are TRBV6-5 and TRBJ2-7, with TRBD1 matching over 7 bases. Sequencing was done on a sample of peripheral blood. This CDR3 reads CASSPGQPYEQYF. In DNA form, the CDR3 reads TGTGCCAGCAGTCCGGGACAGCCCTACGAGCAGTACTTC.